One and the same sample provided the 30 T cell receptor beta chains below, sequenced in a study of shared clonotypes between healthy human individuals. Profiling relied on immunoSEQ multiplex PCR, and the TCRdb table lists in-frame clones only, not all of them. Of 2 million to 2.5 million clones in the sample, 85% to 95% were seen once. Input material: naive CD4+ T cells from PBMCs. Specified subset: CD45RA+ positively selected. Source of these receptors: a man aged 18 to 35 in good health. Some clones in this sample may be carry-over from other donors' samples.

The sample holds a few counts of this clone. The gene calls are TRBV29-1 and TRBJ2-3; D could derive from TRBD1 or TRBD2 (5 bases each). The V end lost 4 bases, the J end lost 5 bases, and 16 bases lay between the germline ends. CDR3 length equals 14 residues. CDR1 and CDR2 (germline): SQVTM, ANQGSEA. CDR3 region: CSVVGAARGDTQYF. As DNA, the CDR3 is TGCAGCGTTGTCGGGGCCGCAAGAGGAGATACGCAGTATTTT.

The chain recombines TRBV6-6 with TRBJ2-7, with TRBD2 matching 7 bases. After removal of 5 bases from V and 7 bases from J, the junction contained 17 bases not matched to a gene. Per germline, CDR1 MNHNY and CDR2 SVGAGI (reference sequence). The CDR3 length is 16 residues. The CDR3 DNA follows: TGTGCCAGCAGTCCCCGTCACGCCGGGGGGTGGGAAGAGCAGTACTTC. Its translation is CASSPRHAGGWEEQYF.

The V gene is TRBV7-3, the J gene TRBJ2-7; TRBD2 aligns across 8 bases. This CDR3 has 14 residues. J lost 3 bases, V lost 5 bases, and 6 bases had no gene match. Germline CDR1 is SGHTA and CDR2 is FQGTGA. CDR3 DNA: TGTGCCAGCAGCCCCGGCAGCGGGAGCTACGAGCAGTACTTC. Its protein product is CASSPGSGSYEQYF.

The rearrangement links TRBV28 to TRBJ2-7; 10 bases match TRBD2. J gave up 4 bases and V 5 bases, and 8 bases lay outside the gene matches. The CDR3 has 15 residues. CDR1 is MDHEN, CDR2 SYDVKM, per germline. The CDR3 reads CASSVLLAGAYEQYF. The CDR3 DNA is TGTGCCAGCAGTGTCCTGCTAGCGGGAGCTTACGAGCAGTACTTC.

The gene calls are TRBV11-3 and TRBJ2-7; D remains unclear. The CDR3 loop spans 15 amino acids. Germline CDR1 reads SGHNT; CDR2 reads YENEEA. Trimming pared 2 bases from V and 4 bases from J, leaving 15 bases between. The CDR3 loop reads CASSLLPGPQYEQYF. CDR3 bases: TGTGCCAGCAGCTTATTGCCAGGACCCCAATACGAGCAGTACTTC.

The V call is TRBV9, the J call TRBJ2-3, with D unresolved. Per the germline V gene, CDR1 is SGDLS and CDR2 is YYNGEE. V dropped 0 bases and J dropped 6 bases, with 11 bases sitting between them. The CDR3 loop spans 14 amino acids. The CDR3 sequence: CASSVGPSLDTQYF. The CDR3 region has the DNA TGTGCCAGCAGCGTAGGACCCAGCTTGGATACGCAGTATTTT.

The J gene is TRBJ2-1, the V gene TRBV29-1; D perhaps matches TRBD2 (5 bases). The CDR3 spans 15 residues. The germline gives CDR1 SQVTM, CDR2 ANQGSEA. The V and J ends lost 4 bases and 4 bases respectively, with 17 bases between them. Written as DNA, the CDR3 is TGCAGCGTTGTTGACTACTCGGACCCTTACAATGAGCAGTTCTTC. Protein product: CSVVDYSDPYNEQFF.

The rearrangement uses TRBV5-6 and TRBJ2-3; D gene uncertain. The CDR3 consists of 15 residues. V lost 0 bases, J lost 5 bases, and 13 bases lay in between. In germline, CDR1 is SGHDT, CDR2 YYEEEE. CDR3 bases: TGTGCCAGCAGCTTGGGCCCTCGGTCAGTAGATACGCAGTATTTT. Its translation: CASSLGPRSVDTQYF.

The chain carries TRBV30 and TRBJ2-3, with TRBD2 matching over 9 bases. The germline V gene has CDR1 GTSNPN and CDR2 SVGIG (reference sequence). With V trimmed by 1 base and J by 0 bases, 5 bases remained unmatched. This CDR3 is built from 16 residues. The CDR3 is CAWSAWTSASTDTQYF. In DNA form, the CDR3 reads TGTGCCTGGAGTGCCTGGACTAGCGCCAGCACAGATACGCAGTATTTT.

The V call is TRBV5-5, the J call TRBJ1-1, with 10 positions matching TRBD1. The CDR3 runs 18 residues. Per the germline V gene, CDR1 is SGHKS and CDR2 is YYEKEE (reference sequence). J was trimmed by 3 bases and V by 4 bases; bases with no gene match: 15. The CDR3 here is CASSQTGTGATGDTEAFF. The CDR3 DNA sequence: TGTGCCAGCAGCCAAACCGGGACAGGGGCCACAGGGGACACTGAAGCTTTCTTT.

This rearrangement joins TRBV27 to TRBJ2-3; no reliable D call. V shed 6 bases and J shed 1 base, with 8 bases lying between them. Germline values: CDR1 MNHEY, CDR2 SMNVEV (reference sequence). This CDR3 has 13 amino acids. The CDR3 coding sequence is TGTGCCAGCAGACCCTCGGGCACAGATACGCAGTATTTT. This sequence encodes CASRPSGTDTQYF.

The chain employs TRBV7-3 and TRBJ2-1; 14 bases align to TRBD2. The CDR3 consists of 15 residues. CDR1 SGHTA and CDR2 FQGTGA come from the germline V gene. The V segment lost 4 bases and the J segment 5 bases; nucleotides outside the gene matches: 1. DNA of the CDR3: TGTGCCAGCAGCTGGGGACTAGCGGGAGACAATGAGCAGTTCTTC. This gives the protein CASSWGLAGDNEQFF.

The chain carries TRBV29-1 and TRBJ2-7; 11 nucleotides match TRBD2. This CDR3 has 14 residues. The germline CDR1 and CDR2 sequences are SQVTM and ANQGSEA. The trim removed 7 bases at V and 4 bases at J, leaving 9 bases unmatched. The CDR3 here is CSAAAGTSGYEQYF. As DNA, the CDR3 is TGCAGCGCCGCGGCCGGGACTAGCGGTTACGAGCAGTACTTC.

The chain has TRBV5-1 and TRBJ1-1; TRBD1 is a possible D gene (6 bases). The CDR3 consists of 16 residues. Germline CDR1 is SGHRS and CDR2 is YFSETQ. V was pared by 4 bases and J by 4 bases, with 20 bases between. CDR3 loop: CASSQQGAGEGTEAFF. The CDR3 nucleotides read TGCGCCAGCAGCCAACAAGGGGCAGGGGAAGGCACTGAAGCTTTCTTT.

The V call is TRBV18, the J call TRBJ2-6, with 7 nucleotides matching TRBD1. The J segment lost 2 bases and the V segment lost 4 bases, leaving 14 bases of the junction unmatched. Per the germline V gene, CDR1 is KGHSH and CDR2 is LQKENI. The CDR3 has 19 amino acids. CDR3 DNA: TGTGCCAGCTCACGATATCTAGGGGGCTGGGACCCTGGGGCCAACGTCCTGACTTTC. Protein: CASSRYLGGWDPGANVLTF.

About this clone: Other DNA sequences in the sample encode the same CDR3. The J gene is TRBJ1-1, the V gene TRBV18; D is uncertain. CDR3 size: 13 residues. Germline lookup yields CDR1 KGHSH and CDR2 LQKENI. V was trimmed by 1 base and J by 1 base, leaving 4 bases between them. CDR3 residues: CASSPRTNTEAFF. The DNA for the CDR3 is TGTGCCAGCTCACCACGGACGAACACTGAAGCTTTCTTT.

V is TRBV5-1 and J is TRBJ2-5; D might be TRBD2 (6 bases). The CDR3 is 14 residues long. Germline lookup yields CDR1 SGHRS and CDR2 YFSETQ. Trimming shortened V by 1 base and J by 4 bases, and 11 bases separated the two germline ends. CDR3 sequence (DNA): TGCGCCAGCAGCTTGAGCCCGGGAGCAGAGACCCAGTACTTC. Protein product: CASSLSPGAETQYF.

The V gene is TRBV9, the J gene TRBJ1-1; D is undetermined. The CDR3 has 15 amino acids. Between the trimmed V and J ends, which lost 4 bases and 5 bases, there was a span of 18 bases. Germline loops: CDR1 SGDLS, CDR2 YYNGEE. Here the CDR3 reads CASSKRTAMGTEAFF. The CDR3 DNA reads as TGTGCCAGCAGCAAACGGACGGCAATGGGAACTGAAGCTTTCTTT.

The rearrangement links TRBV28 to TRBJ2-7; TRBD1 aligns across 8 bases. J was trimmed by 2 bases and V by 6 bases; bases with no gene match: 9. Germline V CDR1 and CDR2: MDHEN, SYDVKM. The CDR3 totals 15 residues. The CDR3 spells CASRGTGTGTYEQYF. The CDR3 DNA reads TGTGCCAGCAGGGGAACCGGGACAGGAACCTACGAGCAGTACTTC.

This clone showed up just a few times. The gene calls are TRBV30 and TRBJ1-1; a possible D gene is TRBD1 (6 bases). The germline gives CDR1 GTSNPN, CDR2 SVGIG (reference sequence). The V end was cut by 5 bases, the J end by 1 base, with 14 bases between. The CDR3 has 14 residues. The CDR3 loop is CAWGAGGANTEAFF. The DNA for the CDR3 is TGTGCCTGGGGCGCCGGGGGCGCGAACACTGAAGCTTTCTTT.

In its sample, this clone was seen once. The chain is built from TRBV5-1 and TRBJ1-2, with 9 bases that match TRBD1. This CDR3 is 14 amino acids long. Germline V lookup: CDR1 SGHRS, CDR2 YFSETQ. Trimming at V came to 4 bases and at J to 8 bases, leaving 9 bases not matched to a gene. In nucleotides, the CDR3 is TGCGCCAGCAGCCCGGGACAGGGTCGCGGCGGCTACACCTTC. As protein: CASSPGQGRGGYTF.

This chain joins TRBV5-1 and TRBJ2-1; D may be TRBD2 (6 bases). The CDR3 has 16 amino acids. Germline values: CDR1 SGHRS, CDR2 YFSETQ. V gave up 4 bases and J gave up 0 bases, with 14 bases separating them. In DNA, the CDR3 is TGCGCCAGCAGCCGGGTCGGGGGAAGCTCCTACAATGAGCAGTTCTTC. Protein product: CASSRVGGSSYNEQFF.

V gene TRBV14 combines with J gene TRBJ2-2; D perhaps matches TRBD2 (5 bases). V lost 3 bases and J lost 4, with 21 bases in between. The CDR3 is 18 amino acids. Germline CDR1 is SGHDN and CDR2 is FVKESK. CDR3 nucleotides: TGTGCCAGCAGCCATGGTCTAGAGCGGAGAAGGGTCACCGGGGAGCTGTTTTTT. Amino acid sequence: CASSHGLERRRVTGELFF.

The chain carries TRBV11-1 and TRBJ2-7; maybe TRBD1 (5 bases). Deletions cut 5 bases from V and 5 bases from J, with 16 bases between. This CDR3 is built from 14 residues. Germline CDR1 reads SGHAT; CDR2 reads FQDESV (reference sequence). CDR3 in amino acids: CASSPYGLQDEQYF. Written as DNA, the CDR3 is TGTGCCAGCAGCCCTTACGGGTTACAGGACGAGCAGTACTTC.

The V call is TRBV7-6, the J call TRBJ2-3, with 7 bases fitting TRBD1. Germline trimming cut 2 bases from V and 0 bases from J; bases unmatched to any gene: 11. This CDR3 is 18 amino acids long. CDR1 and CDR2 from the germline V gene are SGHVS and FNYEAQ. CDR3 in DNA: TGTGCCAGCAGCTTAAGGCCAGGGGGTGACACTAGCACAGATACGCAGTATTTT. This translates into CASSLRPGGDTSTDTQYF.

The chain joins TRBV6-5 to TRBJ1-1; D is possibly TRBD1 (5 bases). The CDR3 loop spans 15 amino acids. Trimming pared 2 bases from V and 5 bases from J, leaving 15 bases between. The germline V gene encodes CDR1 MNHEY and CDR2 SVGAGI. For the CDR3, the DNA is TGTGCCAGCAGTTACGCCACAGGCGGAAGGACTGAAGCTTTCTTT. Translated, it gives CASSYATGGRTEAFF.

This clone was counted once. In the same sample, other DNA sequences code for this CDR3. The rearrangement joins TRBV5-1 to TRBJ2-3; 7 bases line up with TRBD1. The CDR3 totals 15 residues. The germline gives CDR1 SGHRS, CDR2 YFSETQ. V gave up 2 bases and J gave up 2 bases; unmatched junction bases: 5. This chain's CDR3 is CASSLRDRVTDTQYF. For the CDR3, the DNA is TGCGCCAGCAGCTTAAGAGACAGGGTCACAGATACGCAGTATTTT. Using reference TRBV5-1 and TRBJ2-3 for the parts outside the CDR3, the full variable domain is KAGVTQTPRYLIKTRGQQVTLSCSPISGHRSVSWYQQTPGQGLQFLFEYFSETQRNKGNFPGRFSGRQFSNSRSEMNVSTLELGDSALYLCASSLRDRVTDTQYFGPGTRLTVL.

As DNA, the CDR3 is TGTGCCAGCAGCTTAGGGACTAGTGGCTATGAGCAGTTCTTC. Translated: CASSLGTSGYEQFF. The gene calls are TRBV7-7 and TRBJ2-1; 7 bases are shared with TRBD2. After removal of 1 base from V and 8 bases from J, the junction contained 5 bases not matched to a gene. Germline CDR1 and CDR2: SSHAT and FNYEAQ (reference sequence). The CDR3 extends over 14 amino acids.

The chain employs TRBV7-2 and TRBJ2-1, with TRBD2 identical over 7 bases. This CDR3 region has 16 residues. V was clipped by 4 bases and J by 5 bases; unmatched bases: 11. Germline CDR1 SGHTA, CDR2 FQGNSA. The CDR3 protein is CASSYRRLAVNNEQFF. CDR3 nucleotide sequence: TGTGCCAGCAGCTACCGTAGGCTAGCGGTTAACAATGAGCAGTTCTTC.

The chain couples TRBV5-6 to TRBJ1-5; D gene uncertain. Germline V gives CDR1 SGHDT, CDR2 YYEEEE. The ends were cut back, 3 bases at V and 5 bases at J, with 15 bases in the middle. The CDR3 is made up of 15 amino acids. CDR3 in DNA: TGTGCCAGCAGCTCGGGTCCGGCAGCAGATCAGCCCCAGCATTTT. As protein: CASSSGPAADQPQHF.